This passage covers 26 T cell receptor beta chains from one sample sequenced in a study of cytomegalovirus exposure and HLA in healthy donors. Use of 60 Vbeta and 13 Jbeta primers characterized the PCR. Sequencing used immunoSEQ multiplex PCR; TCRdb keeps in-frame clones, though not all of them. Seen here are roughly 150,000 clones, approximately 80% observed once, and the top ten hold about 2.2%. Sequenced material: PBMCs. These receptors were taken from a man aged 30-40 years in good health and CMV-seronegative.

The V and J genes are TRBV6-6 and TRBJ2-7; 9 nucleotides line up with TRBD2. Germline V gene lookup returns CDR1 MNHNY and CDR2 SVGAGI (reference sequence). Trimming took 6 bases from V and 3 from J; bases not matched to a gene: 6. The CDR3 has 14 residues. CDR3 DNA: TGTGCCAGCAGCTCCGGGACTAGCTTCTACGAGCAGTACTTC. Translation gives CASSSGTSFYEQYF.

J is TRBJ2-7 and V is TRBV28, with 12 bases that match TRBD1. V was pared by 4 bases and J by 7 bases, with 11 bases of the junction left unmatched. This CDR3 contains 16 residues. Germline V gene data show CDR1 as MDHEN and CDR2 as SYDVKM. For the CDR3, the DNA is TGTGCCAGCAGTTCGCCTAGGGGACAGGGGGCGCTTGAGCAGTACTTC. This gives the protein CASSSPRGQGALEQYF.

The chain joins TRBV7-9 to TRBJ2-7; possibly TRBD1 for D (5 bases). The germline V and J ends were trimmed by 4 bases and 3 bases, with 10 bases remaining between them. This CDR3 region has 13 residues. Germline CDR1 reads SEHNR; CDR2 reads FQNEAQ (reference sequence). CDR3 nucleotide sequence: TGTGCCAGCAGCTCGTTAGACAGCTACGAGCAGTACTTC. This sequence encodes CASSSLDSYEQYF.

About this clone: At one boundary the junction diverges from the germline segment, which might be a read error. Other DNA sequences from this sample encode an identical CDR3 as well. The chain uses TRBV7-2 and TRBJ2-3; 10 bases match TRBD2. The CDR3 length is 14 residues. Germline-derived CDR1 and CDR2 are SGHTA and FQGNSA. The chain's CDR3 is CASSLAGATDTQYF. DNA of the CDR3: TGTGCCAGCAGCCTAGCGGGGGCCACAGATACGCAGTATTTT. Full variable domain (remainder filled in from reference TRBV7-2 and TRBJ2-3): GAGVSQSPSNKVTEKGKDVELRCDPISGHTALYWYRQSLGQGLEFLIYFQGNSAPDKSGLPSDRFSAERTGGSVSTLTIQRTQQEDSAVYLCASSLAGATDTQYFGPGTRLTVL.

This chain joins TRBV29-1 and TRBJ2-7; possibly TRBD1 for D (6 bases). Looked up from germline, CDR1 is SQVTM and CDR2 is ANQGSEA. V dropped 4 bases and J dropped 3 bases, with 16 bases sitting between them. The CDR3 contains 14 residues. The CDR3 is CSVASESRGYEQYF. The CDR3 nucleotides read TGCAGCGTTGCGTCAGAGAGCAGGGGCTACGAGCAGTACTTC.

The V gene is TRBV9, the J gene TRBJ2-3, with 11 bases matching TRBD2. CDR1 and CDR2 (germline): SGDLS, YYNGEE. CDR3 length: 17 residues. V dropped 1 base and J dropped 6; count of bases not matched to a gene: 10. Here the CDR3 reads CASSVLISSGRMDTQYF. CDR3 nucleotide sequence: TGTGCCAGCAGCGTATTGATTTCTAGCGGGAGGATGGATACGCAGTATTTT.

This chain connects TRBV28 to TRBJ2-2; TRBD1 matches 9 bases. Germline-derived CDR1 and CDR2 are MDHEN and SYDVKM. V lost 6 bases to trimming and J lost 8 bases; unmatched junction nucleotides: 10. The CDR3 consists of 15 residues. The CDR3 nucleotides are TGTGCCAGCAGGTCCGGGACAGGGTTCTCAGGGGAGCTGTTTTTT. It encodes CASRSGTGFSGELFF.

This clone has only a few counts. The V gene is TRBV5-6, the J gene TRBJ2-3; no clear D. CDR3 length equals 11 residues. Looked up from germline, CDR1 is SGHDT and CDR2 is YYEEEE. V gave up 4 bases and J gave up 3 bases, with 3 bases separating them. The CDR3 coding sequence is TGTGCCAGCAGCCTGACAGATACGCAGTATTTT. Amino acids: CASSLTDTQYF.

The chain carries TRBV28 and TRBJ2-2, with D possibly matching TRBD1 (6 bases). This CDR3 region has 14 residues. With 8 bases removed from V and 2 bases from J, the gap between germline ends came to 12 bases. CDR1 and CDR2 from the germline V gene are MDHEN and SYDVKM. CDR3 sequence (DNA): TGTGCCAGCGCACCGGGACACAACACCGGGGAGCTGTTTTTT. Amino acid sequence: CASAPGHNTGELFF.

This clone was observed a few times. J is TRBJ1-2 and V is TRBV19; 7 bases align to TRBD1. This CDR3 region has 13 residues. CDR1 and CDR2 from the germline V gene are LNHDA and SQIVND (reference sequence). The V and J ends lost 3 bases and 8 bases, in that order; junction bases with no gene match: 6. Here the CDR3 reads CASSIQGTVGYTF. The CDR3 DNA is TGTGCCAGTAGTATTCAAGGGACAGTAGGCTACACCTTC.

This chain joins TRBV6-5 and TRBJ2-5; a weak D match, TRBD1 (6 bases). The J call may be in error: the DNA end matches TRBJ2-7 better. The CDR3 totals 15 residues. In germline, CDR1 is MNHEY, CDR2 SVGAGI. In DNA, the CDR3 is TGTGCCAGCAGTTACGGCTGGGGGCCTTCCTACGAGCAGTACTTC. It yields the protein CASSYGWGPSYEQYF.

This clone was found once. V usage is TRBV28 and J usage is TRBJ1-5, with D perhaps TRBD1 (6 bases). Germline CDR1 MDHEN, CDR2 SYDVKM. The V end lost 8 bases, the J end lost 7 bases, and 24 bases lay between the germline ends. The CDR3 is 16 amino acids. For the CDR3, the DNA is TGTGCCAGCCCGCCAACGGGGGGCATGTCGAAACAGCCCCAGCATTTT. This sequence encodes CASPPTGGMSKQPQHF.

This clone was detected once. The rearrangement joins TRBV6-5 to TRBJ2-7, with a tentative D call TRBD1 (6 bases). CDR1 is MNHEY and CDR2 is SVGAGI in the germline V gene. The V gene lost 5 bases and the J gene lost 1 base, with 12 bases spanning the gap. The CDR3 totals 14 residues. The CDR3 sequence is CASSGEGGSYEQYF. CDR3 sequence (DNA): TGTGCCAGCAGTGGAGAAGGGGGTTCCTACGAGCAGTACTTC.

The V and J genes are TRBV5-1 and TRBJ1-5, with D hard to call. The length of the CDR3 is 13 residues. Trimming left V 5 bases short and J 0 bases short, with 6 bases between. Germline V gives CDR1 SGHRS, CDR2 YFSETQ. The CDR3 is CASSRDSNQPQHF. The CDR3 DNA follows: TGCGCCAGCAGTCGGGATAGCAATCAGCCCCAGCATTTT.

This chain connects TRBV5-1 to TRBJ2-7; TRBD2 aligns across 11 bases. V shed 0 bases and J 0 bases; nucleotides not matched to a gene: 5. The CDR3 loop spans 17 amino acids. CDR1 is SGHRS and CDR2 is YFSETQ in the germline V gene. As DNA, the CDR3 is TGCGCCAGCAGCTTGGGCCTAGCGGGAGGCCCCTCCTACGAGCAGTACTTC. Translated, it gives CASSLGLAGGPSYEQYF.

This clone was detected only a few times. The rearrangement uses TRBV28 and TRBJ1-3; D is perhaps TRBD1 (5 bases). This CDR3 contains 14 residues. The V end was cut by 4 bases, the J end by 4 bases, with 11 bases between. Germline loops: CDR1 MDHEN, CDR2 SYDVKM. The CDR3 here is CASSSSAGGNTIYF. The CDR3 bases are TGTGCCAGCAGTTCCTCGGCAGGGGGAAACACCATATATTTT. The full variable domain, in which reference TRBV28 and TRBJ1-3 provide the parts outside the CDR3, is DVKVTQSSRYLVKRTGEKVFLECVQDMDHENMFWYRQDPGLGLRLIYFSYDVKMKEKGDIPEGYSVSREKKERFSLILESASTNQTSMYLCASSSSAGGNTIYFGEGSWLTVV.

This chain joins TRBV5-4 and TRBJ2-5, with 7 bases fitting TRBD2. V gave up 5 bases and J gave up 2 bases; unmatched junction bases: 9. Germline-derived CDR1 and CDR2 are SGHNT and YYREEE (reference sequence). The CDR3 covers 15 residues. CDR3 sequence reads: CASSFPHSGQETQYF. For the CDR3, the DNA is TGTGCCAGCAGTTTTCCACATAGCGGGCAAGAGACCCAGTACTTC.

V usage is TRBV5-6 and J usage is TRBJ2-3, with 10 nucleotides matching TRBD1. With V trimmed by 3 bases and J by 7 bases, 2 bases remained unmatched. Germline V CDR1 and CDR2: SGHDT, YYEEEE. The CDR3 is made up of 13 amino acids. CDR3 amino acids: CASSWTGGHTQYF. The CDR3 region has the DNA TGTGCCAGCAGCTGGACAGGGGGGCATACGCAGTATTTT.

V and J are TRBV5-4 and TRBJ2-5; D possibly corresponds to TRBD1 (5 bases). Germline loops: CDR1 SGHNT, CDR2 YYREEE (reference sequence). The length of the CDR3 is 12 residues. V lost 7 bases to trimming and J lost 2 bases, with 9 bases between them. The CDR3 reads CASRRQQETQYF. The CDR3 DNA reads as TGTGCCAGCCGGCGACAGCAAGAGACCCAGTACTTC.

A few counts support this clone. This sequence joins TRBV28 and TRBJ1-1, with D uncertain. The germline gives CDR1 MDHEN, CDR2 SYDVKM. The V and J ends lost 7 bases and 2 bases respectively, with 17 bases between them. The CDR3 spans 15 residues. Here the CDR3 reads CASILTGSPNTEAFF. CDR3 in DNA: TGTGCCAGCATTTTGACTGGGTCCCCCAACACTGAAGCTTTCTTT.

V usage is TRBV6-6 and J usage is TRBJ1-1; D gene uncertain. The CDR3 extends over 14 amino acids. The ends were cut back, 3 bases at V and 0 bases at J, with 8 bases in the middle. In germline, CDR1 is MNHNY, CDR2 SVGAGI (reference sequence). The CDR3, as DNA: TGTGCCAGCAGTTATAGCCAGTTGAACACTGAAGCTTTCTTT. Amino acids: CASSYSQLNTEAFF.

The chain couples TRBV4-2 to TRBJ2-3; 8 bases are a match to TRBD2. V was pared by 11 bases and J by 0 bases, with 1 base of the junction left unmatched. Germline V gene data show CDR1 as LGHNA and CDR2 as YNFKEQ. This CDR3 region has 12 residues. The DNA for the CDR3 is TGTGCCCGGACTAGCAGCACAGATACGCAGTATTTT. It translates to CARTSSTDTQYF.

V is TRBV11-2 and J is TRBJ2-1; D may be TRBD1 (5 bases). Germline V lookup: CDR1 SGHAT, CDR2 FQNNGV. The CDR3 consists of 17 residues. The V and J ends lost 4 bases and 2 bases respectively, with 18 bases between them. The CDR3 DNA reads TGTGCCAGCAGCTCTCGTCCCGGGCCAGGGACCTACAATGAGCAGTTCTTC. It encodes CASSSRPGPGTYNEQFF.

The CDR3 DNA reads as TGCGCCAGCAGCTTGTTGGCGGGAGAGGGTAATGAGCAGTTCTTC. It is translated as CASSLLAGEGNEQFF. The chain has TRBV5-1 and TRBJ2-1; TRBD2 matches 7 bases. Per the germline V gene, CDR1 is SGHRS and CDR2 is YFSETQ. This CDR3 comprises 15 residues. The V and J ends lost 1 base and 7 bases, in that order; junction bases with no gene match: 8. Looking up the rest from reference TRBV5-1 and TRBJ2-1 gives the full variable domain: KAGVTQTPRYLIKTRGQQVTLSCSPISGHRSVSWYQQTPGQGLQFLFEYFSETQRNKGNFPGRFSGRQFSNSRSEMNVSTLELGDSALYLCASSLLAGEGNEQFFGPGTRLTVL.

This clone was counted a few times. The chain uses TRBV28 and TRBJ2-6, with D possibly matching TRBD1 (6 bases). Germline CDR1 is MDHEN and CDR2 is SYDVKM. V lost 2 bases to trimming and J lost 4 bases, with 9 bases between them. The CDR3 has 15 residues. DNA for the CDR3: TGTGCCAGCAGTTTAGGGGACACAGGGGCCAACGTCCTGACTTTC. Its translation: CASSLGDTGANVLTF.

The rearrangement uses TRBV19 and TRBJ1-5; 9 bases map to TRBD1. This CDR3 is built from 18 residues. Germline CDR1 is LNHDA and CDR2 is SQIVND (reference sequence). After removal of 5 bases from V and 7 bases from J, the junction contained 18 bases not matched to a gene. CDR3 sequence: CASSLKTGGGFGMQPQHF. The DNA of the CDR3 is TGTGCCAGTAGTTTGAAGACAGGGGGGGGATTTGGGATGCAGCCCCAGCATTTT.